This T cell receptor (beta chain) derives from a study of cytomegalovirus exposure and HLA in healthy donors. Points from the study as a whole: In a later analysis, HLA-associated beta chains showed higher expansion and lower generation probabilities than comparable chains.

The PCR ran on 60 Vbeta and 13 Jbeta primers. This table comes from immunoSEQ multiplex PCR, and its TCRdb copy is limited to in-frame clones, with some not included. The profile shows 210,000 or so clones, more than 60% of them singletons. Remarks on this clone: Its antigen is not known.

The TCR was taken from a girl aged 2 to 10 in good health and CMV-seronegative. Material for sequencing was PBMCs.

CDR3 loop: CASSLYSGSYEQYF. CDR3 bases: TGTGCCAGCAGTTTGTATAGCGGGAGCTACGAGCAGTACTTC. This chain uses TRBV27 with TRBJ2-5; 9 bases map to TRBD2. The DNA end is more similar to TRBJ2-7, so the J call may be wrong. The germline CDR1 and CDR2 sequences are MNHEY and SMNVEV (reference sequence). The CDR3 totals 14 residues.